This TCR beta chain was observed in a study of T cells in Graves' hyperthyroidism and ophthalmopathy. Study-wide findings and caveats: Within blood appeared most thyroid clonotypes that had expanded above 0.001.

On the basis of clinical symptoms, serum thyroxine and TRAb, thyroid ultrasound and orbital computed tomography, diagnoses were made. As concerns this clonotype: Its antigen remains unidentified.

This CDR3 region has 14 residues. With V trimmed by 3 bases and J by 3 bases, 2 bases remained unmatched. The V gene's germline CDR1 is LGHDT and CDR2 YNNKEL (reference sequence). What was amplified from RNA transcripts were TCR beta CDR3 regions. With the HTBI primer set, the TCR CDR3 went through a first round of RT-PCR. TCRdb redid the calling of the multiplex PCR reads with MiXCR, one entry per CDR3 protein. This sample has approximately 600,000 distinct CDR3 sequences, with around 16% found just once. This TCR was sampled from a woman aged 25 to 45 with Graves' hyperthyroidism. Input material: blood. The rearrangement uses TRBV3-1 and TRBJ1-2, with 9 bases matching TRBD1. The CDR3 sequence is CASSQGQGHYGYTF. CDR3 bases: TGTGCCAGCAGCCAGGGACAGGGCCACTATGGCTACACCTTC. The full variable domain, completed using reference TRBV3-1 and TRBJ1-2, is DTAVSQTPKYLVTQMGNDKSIKCEQNLGHDTMYWYKQDSKKFLKIMFSYNNKELIINETVPNRFSPKSPDKAHLNLHINSLELGDSAVYFCASSQGQGHYGYTFGSGTRLTVV.